One and the same sample provided the 18 T cell receptor beta chains below, sequenced in a study of Graves' ophthalmopathy and Graves' hyperthyroidism (dated by TCRdb to the late 2010s). The sample was run on an Illumina HiSeq 2000. TCR beta CDR3 regions were amplified from RNA transcripts for repertoire sequencing. A first-round RT-PCR used HTBI primers with the Qiagen OneStep RT-PCR kit, followed by a second-round multiplex PCR, size selection and purification. TCRdb reprocessed the public reads (quality trimming at Q25 with fastp, clone calling with MiXCR) and kept in-frame beta chains. Rows with one shared CDR3 protein collapse into an entry with the most common genes and DNA. The sample data list under 350,000 distinct CDR3 sequences, and 17% of these were observed just once. In total, the top ten clones hold 12% of the sample. Specimen: peripheral blood. The receptors derive from an adult man with Graves' ophthalmopathy.

The CDR3 sequence is CASRDPNEQYF. The DNA of the CDR3 is TGTGCCAGCAGGGACCCCAACGAGCAGTACTTC. V gene TRBV28 combines with J gene TRBJ2-7; D not resolved. The CDR3 has 11 amino acids. Germline V gives CDR1 MDHEN, CDR2 SYDVKM. The V gene lost 6 bases and the J gene lost 5 bases, with 8 bases spanning the gap.

This clonotype has ten or more counts. This chain links TRBV11-2 with TRBJ2-2; TRBD2 agrees at 11 bases. This CDR3 region has 16 residues. The trim removed 6 bases at V and 3 bases at J, leaving 6 bases unmatched. Germline V gene sequence: CDR1 SGHAT, CDR2 FQNNGV. The CDR3 DNA is TGTGCCAGCAGACATATAGCGGGAGGGGACACCGGGGAGCTGTTTTTT. Its translation: CASRHIAGGDTGELFF.

There are many counts of this clonotype. The rearrangement joins TRBV6-1 to TRBJ2-7; D gene unclear. The CDR3 has 15 amino acids. Germline V lookup: CDR1 MNHNS, CDR2 SASEGT. V lost 0 bases, J lost 1 base, and 10 bases lay in between. CDR3 sequence (DNA): TGTGCCAGCAGTGAAGCTGTACAGCCTTCCTACGAGCAGTACTTC. This encodes CASSEAVQPSYEQYF.

This clonotype came up many times. The V and J genes are TRBV6-5 and TRBJ1-1; a possible D gene is TRBD1 (5 bases). With 4 bases removed from V and 0 bases from J, the gap between germline ends came to 9 bases. This CDR3 has 14 amino acids. Germline V gene lookup returns CDR1 MNHEY and CDR2 SVGAGI. CDR3 amino acids: CASSLRGMNTEAFF. The CDR3 DNA sequence: TGTGCCAGCAGTTTAAGGGGCATGAACACTGAAGCTTTCTTT.

This clonotype has ten or more counts. The chain combines TRBV30 with TRBJ1-2, with 10 nucleotides matching TRBD1. V shed 4 bases and J 5 bases; nucleotides not matched to a gene: 4. The CDR3 covers 13 residues. Germline CDR1 reads GTSNPN; CDR2 reads SVGIG (reference sequence). CDR3 DNA: TGTGCCTGGAACCGGGACAGGGGTTATGGCTACACCTTC. Residues: CAWNRDRGYGYTF. Filled out from reference TRBV30 and TRBJ1-2, the complete variable domain reads SQTIHQWPATLVQPVGSPLSLECTVEGTSNPNLYWYRQAAGRGLQLLFYSVGIGQISSEVPQNLSASRPQDRQFILSSKKLLLSDSGFYLCAWNRDRGYGYTFGSGTRLTVV.

This clonotype was detected ten times or more. The V call is TRBV2, the J call TRBJ2-7; 11 bases line up with TRBD2. The J segment lost 6 bases and the V segment lost 8 bases, leaving 18 bases of the junction unmatched. Germline V gene lookup returns CDR1 SNHLY and CDR2 FYNNEI. This CDR3 comprises 17 residues. In DNA, the CDR3 is TGTGCCAGCTTCGGACACTCAATAGCGGGAGGGCCTGGCGAGCAGTACTTC. This encodes CASFGHSIAGGPGEQYF.

This clonotype was found many times. J is TRBJ1-5 and V is TRBV5-6; D gene unclear. The length of the CDR3 is 14 residues. Trimming cost V 2 bases and J 4 bases, with 10 bases left between them. The V gene's germline CDR1 is SGHDT and CDR2 YYEEEE. CDR3 protein: CASSLGAHNQPQHF. DNA of the CDR3: TGTGCCAGCAGCTTAGGAGCTCATAATCAGCCCCAGCATTTT.

This clonotype was picked up many times. This chain connects TRBV20-1 to TRBJ2-7; the match to TRBD2 covers 9 bases. V gave up 1 base and J gave up 0 bases; unmatched junction bases: 10. This CDR3 has 17 residues. CDR1 is DFQATT, CDR2 SNEGSKA, per germline (reference sequence). The CDR3 sequence is CSARGSGSRMSSYEQYF. Written as DNA, the CDR3 is TGCAGTGCTAGAGGTAGCGGGAGTCGGATGAGCTCCTACGAGCAGTACTTC.

This clonotype was recorded many times. J is TRBJ1-1 and V is TRBV6-2 or TRBV6-3; D is uncertain. Per germline, CDR1 MNHEY and CDR2 SVGEGT. The CDR3 has 14 residues. V was trimmed by 3 bases and J by 1 base, leaving 9 bases between them. For the CDR3, the DNA is TGTGCCAGCAGTTATCTCTCGGCGAACACTGAAGCTTTCTTT. It encodes CASSYLSANTEAFF.

This clonotype was seen ten or more times. Given a much more abundant clone one base away, this may be a read error. The chain recombines TRBV12-3 or TRBV12-4 with TRBJ1-2; D uncertain. The CDR3 runs 15 residues. CDR3: CTSSLTGSTNYGYTF. The CDR3, as DNA: TGTACCAGCAGTTTGACGGGCAGTACTAACTATGGCTACACCTTC.

The chain joins TRBV28 to TRBJ1-1; D not resolved. This CDR3 spans 12 amino acids. CDR1 and CDR2 (germline): MDHEN, SYDVKM. V shed 6 bases and J shed 3 bases, with 8 bases lying between them. Here the CDR3 DNA reads TGTGCCAGCAGAATGGGGTACACTGAAGCTTTCTTT. It encodes CASRMGYTEAFF.

This clonotype was seen many times. The V call is TRBV28, the J call TRBJ1-1, with 8 bases aligning to TRBD1. The CDR3 loop spans 17 amino acids. CDR1 and CDR2 (germline): MDHEN, SYDVKM. With V trimmed by 6 bases and J by 4 bases, 16 bases remained unmatched. CDR3 coding DNA: TGTGCCAGCAGCCAAGCCGGGACAGGAGGCGTCGGCACTGAAGCTTTCTTT. Translation: CASSQAGTGGVGTEAFF.

The chain uses TRBV6-2 or TRBV6-3 and TRBJ2-7; 8 bases fit TRBD1. Germline V lookup: CDR1 MNHEY, CDR2 SVGEGT. This CDR3 has 15 amino acids. V shed 7 bases, J shed 3 bases, and the junction held 11 bases outside the gene matches. The CDR3 loop reads CASTSFGTGHYEQYF. CDR3 nucleotides: TGTGCCAGCACTAGCTTTGGGACAGGACACTACGAGCAGTACTTC.

The table lists this clonotype with many counts. V is TRBV6-5 and J is TRBJ2-7; D possibly uses TRBD1 or TRBD2 (6 bases each). Germline V gives CDR1 MNHEY, CDR2 SVGAGI. The CDR3 consists of 17 residues. Trimming stripped 6 bases from V and 0 bases from J, with 21 bases between. CDR3 bases: TGTGCCAGCAGACGGACAGCCGGGACTTTGAGCTCCTACGAGCAGTACTTC. Its protein product is CASRRTAGTLSSYEQYF.

This clonotype was seen many times. V usage is TRBV6-5 and J usage is TRBJ2-7, with a possible D match to TRBD1 (6 bases). This CDR3 has 13 amino acids. From germline, CDR1 is MNHEY and CDR2 SVGAGI. The V gene lost 2 bases and the J gene lost 4 bases, with 9 bases spanning the gap. CDR3 region: CASSYRDRYEQYF. CDR3 bases: TGTGCCAGCAGTTACCGCGACAGGTACGAGCAGTACTTC.

This clonotype showed up just a few times. The rearrangement joins TRBV10-3 to TRBJ2-7; 9 bases are a match to TRBD1. The CDR3 loop spans 15 amino acids. Per the germline V gene, CDR1 is ENHRY and CDR2 is SYGVKD. The V and J ends lost 4 bases and 5 bases, in that order; junction bases with no gene match: 9. CDR3 bases: TGTGCCATCAGTGTATCTCGGGACAGGGCCCACGAGCAGTACTTC. This gives the protein CAISVSRDRAHEQYF.

There are many counts of this clonotype. V is TRBV5-5 and J is TRBJ1-2; the match to TRBD1 covers 8 bases. V dropped 3 bases and J dropped 8; count of bases not matched to a gene: 6. CDR1 and CDR2 from the germline V gene are SGHKS and YYEKEE (reference sequence). The CDR3 extends over 13 amino acids. The CDR3 reads CASSYQGAGGYTF. The DNA of the CDR3 is TGTGCCAGCAGCTACCAGGGGGCAGGAGGCTACACCTTC.

The chain uses TRBV11-2 and TRBJ2-5, with TRBD1 matching over 11 bases. CDR1 and CDR2 from the germline V gene are SGHAT and FQNNGV. Germline trimming cut 5 bases from V and 5 bases from J; bases unmatched to any gene: 7. The CDR3 is made up of 15 amino acids. CDR3 nucleotide sequence: TGTGCCAGCAGCCGGACAGGGGGCCGGGGGGAGACCCAGTACTTC. Its protein is CASSRTGGRGETQYF.